The next 10 T cell receptor beta chains were all read from a single sample in a study of identical twins. TCRdb processed the 5' RACE reads anew with MiXCR; each CDR3 protein has one entry. The sample yields around 490,000 distinct CDR3 sequences, around 24% seen once. The same sample was also studied in work on yellow fever vaccine responses in identical twins.

The sample comprised CD4+ T cells sorted from blood. Source of these receptors: a woman between 18 and 29 years old in good health.

V usage is TRBV19 and J usage is TRBJ2-3, with unresolved D. The CDR3 has 15 residues. V was cut by 0 bases and J by 4 bases, with 11 bases left in between. The germline V gene encodes CDR1 LNHDA and CDR2 SQIVND (reference sequence). Written as DNA, the CDR3 is TGTGCCAGTAGTATAGAAAACCTTCGGTCAGATACGCAGTATTTT. Translation gives CASSIENLRSDTQYF.

This clonotype was found a few times. The CDR3 sequence: CASSDRAGGPTDTQYF. The CDR3 bases are TGCGCCAGCAGTGACCGAGCGGGGGGGCCGACAGATACGCAGTATTTT. This chain connects TRBV10-2 to TRBJ2-3; TRBD2 aligns across 10 bases. CDR3 length: 16 residues. Losses at the gene ends were 3 bases for V and 3 bases for J; bases not matched to a gene: 6. Germline CDR1 and CDR2: WSHSY and SAAADI.

The V and J genes are TRBV10-3 and TRBJ1-5; D may be TRBD1 (6 bases). Germline CDR1 is ENHRY and CDR2 is SYGVKD. This CDR3 is built from 15 residues. Trimming cost V 4 bases and J 7 bases, with 17 bases left between them. Here the CDR3 reads CAISAFDRQGQPQHF. The CDR3 region has the DNA TGTGCCATCAGTGCGTTCGACAGGCAGGGGCAGCCCCAGCATTTT.

In its sample, this clonotype was seen a few times. The J gene is TRBJ2-2, the V gene TRBV28; D gene ambiguous. Germline assignment: CDR1 MDHEN and CDR2 SYDVKM. V gave up 8 bases and J gave up 9 bases, with 13 bases separating them. There are 12 residues in the CDR3. CDR3 region: CASFSEPRELFF. The DNA of the CDR3 is TGTGCCAGCTTTTCAGAGCCCAGGGAGCTGTTTTTT.

The rearrangement uses TRBV3-1 and TRBJ1-5; 12 bases fit TRBD1. Per the germline V gene, CDR1 is LGHDT and CDR2 is YNNKEL (reference sequence). V lost 2 bases, J lost 5 bases, and 4 bases stayed unmatched. The CDR3 has 16 amino acids. The CDR3 sequence is CASSQRGQGAHQPQHF. The CDR3 nucleotides are TGTGCCAGCAGCCAAAGGGGACAGGGGGCTCATCAGCCCCAGCATTTT.

The DNA of the CDR3 is TGTGCCAGCAGCTTAATGGGAACGGGTTTCTCCTACAATGAGCAGTTCTTC. This gives the protein CASSLMGTGFSYNEQFF. The V gene is TRBV7-9, the J gene TRBJ2-1; D call uncertain. Trimming removed 2 bases from V and 0 bases from J, with 14 bases in between. The CDR3 spans 17 residues. Germline V gives CDR1 SEHNR, CDR2 FQNEAQ (reference sequence).

The table lists this clonotype with many counts. The gene calls are TRBV24-1 and TRBJ2-7; 7 bases fit TRBD2. The V gene end was trimmed by 12 bases and the J gene end by 5 bases; junction bases not matched to a gene: 12. From germline, CDR1 is KGHDR and CDR2 SFDVKD. The CDR3 spans 13 residues. The CDR3 loop is CAPVRAGENEQYF. The DNA of the CDR3 is TGTGCCCCCGTGCGGGCGGGAGAAAACGAGCAGTACTTC.

The chain uses TRBV28 and TRBJ2-7; 8 nucleotides agree with TRBD1. Germline loops: CDR1 MDHEN, CDR2 SYDVKM. The CDR3 extends over 14 amino acids. After removal of 3 bases from V and 3 bases from J, the junction contained 4 bases not matched to a gene. CDR3 protein: CASSFSTGVYEQYF. The CDR3 DNA reads TGTGCCAGCAGTTTCTCGACAGGGGTCTACGAGCAGTACTTC.

Of note for this clonotype: The junction does not match germline at one end; this may be a read error. This sequence joins TRBV6-2 or TRBV6-3 and TRBJ2-1; TRBD2 aligns across 8 bases. Per the germline V gene, CDR1 is MNHEY and CDR2 is SVGEGT. This CDR3 comprises 15 residues. The chain's CDR3 is CTSHRSGSSYNEQFF. The CDR3 DNA follows: TGTACCAGCCATCGGAGCGGGAGTTCCTACAATGAGCAGTTCTTC.

The chain is built from TRBV29-1 and TRBJ2-3; a weak D match, TRBD1 (5 bases). CDR3 length equals 12 residues. Trimming pared 4 bases from V and 4 bases from J, leaving 9 bases between. The V gene's germline CDR1 is SQVTM and CDR2 ANQGSEA. The CDR3 nucleotides read TGCAGCGTTGTCAGGGCAGCAGATACGCAGTATTTT. It translates to CSVVRAADTQYF.